The 21 T cell receptor beta chains reported below all come from one sample, sequenced in a study of beta chain features in type 1 diabetes. These receptors are not linked to any known antigen. Study results and limitations: The study found moderately but significantly shorter TCRB CDR3s in all four CD4+ subsets of Type 1 diabetes patients.

The whole isolated RNA underwent reverse transcription, so sequencing captured expressed TCRB transcripts. The protocol was immunoSEQ multiplex PCR, while the TCRdb copy is restricted to in-frame clones and leaves out a portion. The repertoire consists of fewer than 400,000 clones, with 7% to 10% occurring once and the leading ten covering roughly 1%. Input material: central memory CD4+ T cells from blood. The receptors here all came from a man under 40 with type 1 diabetes.

The genes are TRBV9 and TRBJ2-3; 14 bases map to TRBD2. V lost 4 bases and J lost 0; bases outside the gene matches: 7. Germline V CDR1 and CDR2: SGDLS, YYNGEE. The CDR3 consists of 18 residues. The CDR3 region has the DNA TGTGCCAGCAGCAGACCCGGGACTAGCGGGGGAAGCACAGATACGCAGTATTTT. This gives the protein CASSRPGTSGGSTDTQYF.

The chain is built from TRBV5-1 and TRBJ2-7; 8 bases map to TRBD2. J gave up 0 bases and V 3 bases, and 2 bases lay outside the gene matches. Germline loops: CDR1 SGHRS, CDR2 YFSETQ. This CDR3 contains 14 residues. As DNA, the CDR3 is TGCGCCAGCAGCTCGGGGGGGAGCTCCTACGAGCAGTACTTC. It translates to CASSSGGSSYEQYF.

This clone has only a few counts. The chain couples TRBV19 to TRBJ2-4, with D maybe TRBD2 (6 bases). The germline CDR1 and CDR2 sequences are LNHDA and SQIVND (reference sequence). Trimming removed 3 bases from V and 7 bases from J, with 16 bases in between. The CDR3 has 15 residues. DNA of the CDR3: TGTGCCAGTAGTATTGAGACTAGAGGTCTGAACATTCAGTACTTC. It codes for CASSIETRGLNIQYF. The entire variable domain, with the rest obtained from reference TRBV19 and TRBJ2-4, is as follows: DGGITQSPKYLFRKEGQNVTLSCEQNLNHDAMYWYRQDPGQGLRLIYYSQIVNDFQKGDIAEGYSVSREKKESFPLTVTSAQKNPTAFYLCASSIETRGLNIQYFGAGTRLSVL.

V gene TRBV7-9 combines with J gene TRBJ2-1; TRBD2 agrees at 10 bases. The J segment lost 5 bases and the V segment lost 2 bases, leaving 6 bases of the junction unmatched. Germline V CDR1 and CDR2: SEHNR, FQNEAQ (reference sequence). The CDR3 extends over 16 amino acids. The chain's CDR3 is CASSLMASGGDNEQFF. The CDR3 coding sequence is TGTGCCAGCAGCTTAATGGCTAGCGGGGGTGACAATGAGCAGTTCTTC.

This clone was counted between two and nine times. The gene calls are TRBV5-6 and TRBJ1-1; D not resolved. The CDR3 runs to 13 residues. Germline assignment: CDR1 SGHDT and CDR2 YYEEEE. The V end was cut by 4 bases, the J end by 4 bases, with 11 bases between. This CDR3 reads CASSLLYGTEAFF. The DNA of the CDR3 is TGTGCCAGCAGCCTGCTTTATGGCACTGAAGCTTTCTTT.

This clone was found many times. The chain carries TRBV15 and TRBJ1-2; no reliable D call. Germline V gives CDR1 LNHNV, CDR2 YYDKDF (reference sequence). V shed 6 bases and J shed 1 base, with 6 bases lying between them. CDR3 size: 12 residues. CDR3 coding DNA: TGTGCCACCAGTCAGAATAACTATGGCTACACCTTC. It yields the protein CATSQNNYGYTF.

The chain has TRBV5-4 and TRBJ1-4; possible D gene TRBD1, 6 bases. This CDR3 contains 14 residues. Trimming stripped 2 bases from V and 11 bases from J, with 16 bases between. Per germline, CDR1 SGHNT and CDR2 YYREEE (reference sequence). The CDR3 spells CASSLGQGLGKLFF. CDR3 nucleotide sequence: TGTGCCAGCAGCTTAGGCCAGGGGCTGGGGAAACTGTTTTTT.

This clone was seen many times. The chain combines TRBV9 with TRBJ1-6, with TRBD1 matching over 9 bases. CDR1 is SGDLS and CDR2 is YYNGEE in the germline V gene. With 0 bases clipped from V and 9 bases from J, the junction kept 4 bases outside the gene matches. CDR3 size: 15 residues. CDR3 protein: CASSVGQGVLSPLHF. The CDR3 region has the DNA TGTGCCAGCAGCGTAGGACAGGGGGTACTTTCACCCCTCCACTTT.

V gene TRBV7-2 combines with J gene TRBJ1-2; 11 nucleotides agree with TRBD1. The CDR3 has 17 amino acids. Germline loops: CDR1 SGHTA, CDR2 FQGNSA. With 2 bases clipped from V and 3 bases from J, the junction kept 8 bases outside the gene matches. This CDR3 is CASSLTRTGGRDYGYTF. The CDR3, as DNA: TGTGCCAGCAGCTTAACTAGGACAGGGGGCAGGGACTATGGCTACACCTTC.

This clone came up many times. This rearrangement joins TRBV4-1 to TRBJ2-4; perhaps D is TRBD1 or TRBD2 (6 bases each). The CDR3 has 15 residues. Per germline, CDR1 MGHRA and CDR2 YSYEKL. V lost 5 bases and J 7 bases, leaving 18 bases between the germline ends. The DNA for the CDR3 is TGCGCCAGCAGCATCCATAGACAGGAGGGGAACATTCAGTACTTC. Its translation is CASSIHRQEGNIQYF.

This chain links TRBV7-2 with TRBJ2-3; D is uncertain. The CDR3 runs to 15 residues. From germline, CDR1 is SGHTA and CDR2 FQGNSA. Trimming took off 3 bases at V and 2 bases at J, with 12 bases between the two ends. CDR3 sequence: CASSFSRRLTDTQYF. CDR3 nucleotide sequence: TGTGCCAGCAGCTTCTCACGGAGACTCACAGATACGCAGTATTTT.

This clone was detected only a few times. Other DNA variants within this sample encode the same CDR3. This chain uses TRBV2 with TRBJ2-5, with unresolved D. This CDR3 comprises 11 residues. Germline-derived CDR1 and CDR2 are SNHLY and FYNNEI. The V gene lost 6 bases and the J gene lost 1 base, with 3 bases spanning the gap. This CDR3 reads CASSLQETQYF. The CDR3 DNA reads TGTGCCAGCAGCCTCCAAGAGACCCAGTACTTC.

The rearrangement joins TRBV7-2 to TRBJ2-7, with TRBD2 matching over 9 bases. V trimming: 0 bases; J trimming: 6 bases; junction bases outside the gene matches: 9. Germline-derived CDR1 and CDR2 are SGHTA and FQGNSA. The CDR3 is 16 residues long. The CDR3 region is CASSLAFGGGAFEQYF. For the CDR3, the DNA is TGTGCCAGCAGCTTAGCATTTGGCGGGGGGGCCTTCGAGCAGTACTTC.

This clone was counted a few times. The chain has TRBV5-1 and TRBJ2-7; D unresolved. Trimming left V 1 base short and J 3 bases short, with 8 bases between. The CDR3 runs 13 residues. Germline values: CDR1 SGHRS, CDR2 YFSETQ. The DNA of the CDR3 is TGCGCCAGCAGCTTGTCTACGAACTACGAGCAGTACTTC. It translates to CASSLSTNYEQYF.

The genes are TRBV11-2 and TRBJ2-6; D call uncertain. V was cut by 2 bases and J by 0 bases, with 11 bases left in between. CDR3 size: 17 residues. Germline loops: CDR1 SGHAT, CDR2 FQNNGV. The CDR3 bases are TGTGCCAGCAGCTTACCGCGCCCAAACTCTGGGGCCAACGTCCTGACTTTC. As protein: CASSLPRPNSGANVLTF. Drawing the rest from reference TRBV11-2 and TRBJ2-6, the complete variable domain is EAGVAQSPRYKIIEKRQSVAFWCNPISGHATLYWYQQILGQGPKLLIQFQNNGVVDDSQLPKDRFSAERLKGVDSTLKIQPAKLEDSAVYLCASSLPRPNSGANVLTFGAGSRLTVL.

The sample holds many counts of this clone. The genes are TRBV5-1 and TRBJ2-2; D is possibly TRBD2 (7 bases). Germline CDR1 reads SGHRS; CDR2 reads YFSETQ. V was cut by 7 bases and J by 6 bases, with 19 bases left in between. This CDR3 region has 15 residues. The CDR3 sequence: CASSIDRRGPGELFF. The CDR3 DNA is TGCGCCAGCTCAATAGATCGGCGGGGGCCCGGGGAGCTGTTTTTT.

V gene TRBV21-1 combines with J gene TRBJ2-5; the D segment call TRBD1 is taken from the table without a DNA check. TRBV21-1 is tagged as a pseudogene. The CDR3 runs to 16 residues. In DNA, the CDR3 is TGTGCCAGCAGCAAAGATGGGACAGGAGTGGAGGAGACCCAGTACTTC. Amino acids: CASSKDGTGVEETQYF.

The genes are TRBV5-8 and TRBJ2-2; D is unresolved. V dropped 2 bases and J dropped 0 bases, with 8 bases sitting between them. This CDR3 contains 15 residues. The germline gives CDR1 SGHTS, CDR2 YDEGEE. The CDR3 sequence: CASSFGPTNTGELFF. CDR3 sequence (DNA): TGTGCCAGCAGCTTCGGGCCGACGAACACCGGGGAGCTGTTTTTT.

This clone was counted between two and nine times. The gene calls are TRBV7-2 and TRBJ2-3; D gene ambiguous. Germline lookup yields CDR1 SGHTA and CDR2 FQGNSA. CDR3 length: 13 amino acids. V gave up 2 bases and J gave up 4 bases, with 7 bases separating them. The CDR3 nucleotides read TGTGCCAGCAGCTTACCTGGGGCAGATACGCAGTATTTT. Translation gives CASSLPGADTQYF.

V gene TRBV4-3 combines with J gene TRBJ2-5; D is possibly TRBD1 (5 bases). The DNA end favors TRBJ2-7, so the J call may be wrong. The CDR3 is made up of 15 amino acids. Germline-derived CDR1 and CDR2 are LGHNA and YSLEER. The CDR3 DNA follows: TGCGCCAGCAGCCAAGTGGGAACAGGACCCTACGAGCAGTACTTC. Its protein is CASSQVGTGPYEQYF.

This clone has a handful of counts. The chain carries TRBV30 and TRBJ2-7; TRBD1 agrees at 9 bases. CDR3 size: 14 residues. Per the germline V gene, CDR1 is GTSNPN and CDR2 is SVGIG (reference sequence). The V gene end was trimmed by 2 bases and the J gene end by 6 bases; junction bases not matched to a gene: 8. For the CDR3, the DNA is TGTGCCTGGAGTCCCGGGACAGGGTTAGGCGAGCAGTACTTC. Protein: CAWSPGTGLGEQYF.